Detailed here is one TCR beta chain. Its cognate antigen is unknown. The V gene's germline CDR1 is LNHDA and CDR2 SQIVND (reference sequence). This CDR3 has 13 amino acids. Trimming left V 7 bases short and J 4 bases short, with 11 bases between. The data were obtained in a study of read filtering for tumor transcriptome and immune sequencing. Study information: Roughly 8 patients were R-ISS I, roughly 15 were R-ISS II, 6 or 7 were R-ISS III. Per sample, TCR-region reads ranged about 4 to 10.27 million by IR-seq, roughly 85 to 1273 by RNA-seq.

From 350 to 500 ng of RNA, a library with molecular barcoded alpha/delta and beta/gamma adaptors was made. From the reads, TCRdb called clonotypes with MiXCR, one entry per CDR3 protein. The sample carries 37,000 or so distinct CDR3 sequences, roughly 15% recorded once. Points from the study as a whole: This fraction held mixed bone marrow immune cells after CD138-negative sorting.

The V call is TRBV19, the J call TRBJ2-1; no definite D call. The sequenced material came from a population of CD138-negative cells sorted from bone marrow. The source of this sequence is a donor aged 40 or over with multiple myeloma. The CDR3: CASTSQPYNEQFF. Written as DNA, the CDR3 is TGTGCCAGTACTTCACAGCCGTACAATGAGCAGTTCTTC.